A single T cell receptor beta chain is shown here with its context. The antigen it binds to is not known. No base-level quality is on record; no much larger clone is a single base apart. Inclusion was restricted to participants for whom at least one PBMC sample before ART initiation and at least two post-ART samples were available. Every participant with HIV received treatment in the United States of America. Before DNA extraction, cryopreserved samples containing about 0.95-10 million PBMC were thawed and washed. At the time of the earliest PBMC sample, participants with HIV were aged between roughly 20 and 60 years. PBMC samples from each participant spanned 1-4 timepoints before ART initiation and 2-8 timepoints after ART initiation, with a median of 7 samples. Serial HIV viral load, CD4+ T-cell count, ART history and demographic data were obtained for every participant. Genomic DNA was extracted from unsorted PBMC with a Qiagen kit on a QIAcube, with processing performed in batches of 12 samples.

This record comes from a study of long-term antiretroviral therapy in people with HIV (dated by TCRdb to 2021 to 2024). Regarding the research as a whole: The earliest samples were collected roughly a decade before the 2015 WHO recommendation for immediate ART, at a time when ART was usually postponed until CD4 counts fell. A retrospective serial study tested whether changes in peripheral blood TRB repertoire composition and diversity were associated with ART initiation and durable HIV suppression. A total of 150 to 200 cryopreserved PBMC samples were contributed to the cohort by 30 adults with confirmed HIV infection, with samples collected serially over a mean of approximately six years (range 1-12). Of the approximately 32 participants with HIV, ten to eleven were female. No cross-contamination during QIAcube processing turned up in test extractions that ran a monoclonal T-cell line alongside around 32 polyclonal samples. General study outcomes and caveats: Inferences about post-ART repertoire changes were limited because no data were available on ART adherence, viral resistance or therapy changes. Because PBMC availability was limited, only the TCR beta chain was sequenced, with no alpha chain pairing. HIV repertoires had narrower CDR3 length ranges than controls, and the network structure suggested an antigen-experienced repertoire that shifted only slightly toward naive after ART. The samples were dated from about 2004 to 2018, and the ART regimens that were used may be less effective than current ART regimens. Starting ART was linked to a significant rise in TRB diversity, yet even with long-term ART the diversity remained significantly lower than in transplant donor controls. Expanded TRB clones identified before ART initiation dominated the repertoire across all time points, though the dominance fluctuated and decreased in many PLHIV after ART. Because cell numbers in pre-ART samples were limited, unsorted PBMC were profiled instead of sorted CD4+ and CD8+ T cells.

Sequencing of the TRB variable region was done with the immunoSEQ hsTCRB v3.0 assay at survey level resolution. The targeted TRB sequencing depth was roughly 40,000-50,000 T-cell genomes per sample. An Illumina MiSeq with a v3 150-cycle kit was used to sequence the pooled TRB libraries. Concerning the study's data processing: Repertoire analysis was performed in R inside a reproducible Nextflow workflow that covered QC, data transformation and analysis. Custom analyses were implemented in LymphoSeq2, an R package for AIRR-Seq data exploration. Several samples that yielded fewer than 5000 total TRB sequences were excluded, so that around 190 HIV repertoires were analyzed. Among the 170 to 200 retained HIV repertoires, 55 to 60 were collected before ART initiation and 120 to 140 were collected after ART initiation. Repertoires were downsampled to 5000 TRB nucleotide sequences, and summary statistics were averaged over 100 downsampling iterations. The analysis kept only TRB sequences whose CDR3 regions were at least seven amino acids long. Two measures captured diversity: a Shannon entropy-derived clonality score and the Gini coefficient. In repertoire networks, the top 5000 CDR3 amino acid sequences were linked whenever an edit distance of one separated two sequences. For TRB CDR3 amino acid sequences, antigen specificity groups and MHC restriction were predicted with GLIPH2. To flag known associations with CMV, EBV, HIV or tissue antigens, CDR3 amino acid sequences were compared against VDJdb and McPAS-TCR. Pre-ART, post-ART and control groups were compared with Wilcoxon signed-rank tests and Holm-Bonferroni correction. The table was pulled from immuneACCESS by TCRdb, which kept in-frame rearrangements only. Such tables lose some clones; where checked, under half of the loss comes from unresolved V genes, and the rest has no known cause. The V and J calls and the clone size are those of that table, but D and trimming were determined from the DNA. The sample data list fewer than 40,000 clones, and more than 75% of these were observed just once. More than 3% of the sample belongs to the ten largest clones.

Including cysteine and phenylalanine, the CDR3 has 13 amino acids. Only the CDR3 DNA is retained, 39 bases long and in frame from the first base. Trimming costs V 5 bases and J 4 bases, and their ends lie 11 bases apart. The germline V gene yields SGHTA for CDR1 and FQGNSA for CDR2. Material: unsorted PBMCs, obtained 1.9 years after starting antiretroviral therapy. The TCR originated in a man aged 18 to 30 with HIV. The chain uses TRBV7-2 and TRBJ1-2, with TRBD1 tentatively as D gene (5 bases match). Read as DNA, the sequence is TGTGCCAGCAGCCCAGACAGAATCTATGGCTACACCTTC. Its coded protein is CASSPDRIYGYTF.